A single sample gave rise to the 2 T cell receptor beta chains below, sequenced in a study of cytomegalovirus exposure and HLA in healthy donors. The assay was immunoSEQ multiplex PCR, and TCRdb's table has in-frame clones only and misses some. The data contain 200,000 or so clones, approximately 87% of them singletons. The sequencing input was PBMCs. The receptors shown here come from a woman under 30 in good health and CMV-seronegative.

The CDR3 DNA is TGTGCCAGTACCGGACTGATTTACGAGGAGCTGTTTTTT. Protein: CASTGLIYEELFF. V gene TRBV19 combines with J gene TRBJ2-2, with D perhaps matching TRBD2 (5 bases). The germline V gene encodes CDR1 LNHDA and CDR2 SQIVND (reference sequence). The CDR3 consists of 13 residues. Trimming removed 7 bases at V and 10 bases at J, with 16 bases between.

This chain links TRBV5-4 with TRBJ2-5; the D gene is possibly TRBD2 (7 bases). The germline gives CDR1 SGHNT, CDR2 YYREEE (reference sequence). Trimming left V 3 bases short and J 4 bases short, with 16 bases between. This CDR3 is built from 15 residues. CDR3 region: CASSSGGRVGETQYF. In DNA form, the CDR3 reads TGTGCCAGCAGCTCGGGGGGCAGGGTCGGAGAGACCCAGTACTTC.